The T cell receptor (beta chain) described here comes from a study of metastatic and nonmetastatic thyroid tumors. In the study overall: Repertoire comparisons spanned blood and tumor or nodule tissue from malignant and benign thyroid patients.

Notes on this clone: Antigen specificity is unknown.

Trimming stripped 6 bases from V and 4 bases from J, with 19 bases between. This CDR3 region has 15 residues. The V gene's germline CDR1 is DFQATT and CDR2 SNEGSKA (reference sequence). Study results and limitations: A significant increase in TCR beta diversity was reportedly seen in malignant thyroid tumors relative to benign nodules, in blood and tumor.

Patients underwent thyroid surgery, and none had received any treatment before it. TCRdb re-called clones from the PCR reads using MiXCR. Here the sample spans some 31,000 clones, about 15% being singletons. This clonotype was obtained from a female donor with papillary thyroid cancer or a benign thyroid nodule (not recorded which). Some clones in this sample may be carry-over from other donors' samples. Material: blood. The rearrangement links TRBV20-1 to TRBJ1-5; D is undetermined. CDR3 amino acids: CSANDGRGLNQPQHF. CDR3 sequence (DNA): TGCAGTGCCAACGACGGGCGGGGTCTGAATCAGCCCCAGCATTTT.